The entry below gives a single T cell receptor beta chain sequence along with its context. The data were taken from a study of blood T cell repertoires in COVID-19. On the study more broadly: Samples representing acute and convalescent COVID-19 were sourced from the United States, Italy and Spain. PBMCs, B-cell-depleted T cells, or T cells provided the cDNA or gDNA that made up the material.

Seattle patient enrollment occurred during active infection, with longitudinal follow-up thereafter. Source study methods: Estimation of nucleated cell counts was performed using reference gene primer amplification. Method: immunoSEQ multiplex PCR; TCRdb's copy keeps in-frame clones and lacks some. V, J and clone size are taken as reported in that table, and D and trimming were inferred from the DNA itself. The repertoire includes about 170,000 clones, around 92% of them detected once, and nearly 5% sits in the top ten. From germline, CDR1 is MDHEN and CDR2 SYDVKM. V lost 5 bases and J 0 bases, leaving 14 bases between the germline ends. The CDR3 covers 15 residues.

This sequence originates from a man aged 25-40 years with COVID-19, enrolled during active disease. The source material was peripheral blood. The chain is built from TRBV28 and TRBJ2-7, with no clear D. The CDR3 sequence: CASSTPLYSSYEQYF. The CDR3 nucleotides are TGTGCCAGCAGTACTCCTCTCTACAGCTCCTACGAGCAGTACTTC.